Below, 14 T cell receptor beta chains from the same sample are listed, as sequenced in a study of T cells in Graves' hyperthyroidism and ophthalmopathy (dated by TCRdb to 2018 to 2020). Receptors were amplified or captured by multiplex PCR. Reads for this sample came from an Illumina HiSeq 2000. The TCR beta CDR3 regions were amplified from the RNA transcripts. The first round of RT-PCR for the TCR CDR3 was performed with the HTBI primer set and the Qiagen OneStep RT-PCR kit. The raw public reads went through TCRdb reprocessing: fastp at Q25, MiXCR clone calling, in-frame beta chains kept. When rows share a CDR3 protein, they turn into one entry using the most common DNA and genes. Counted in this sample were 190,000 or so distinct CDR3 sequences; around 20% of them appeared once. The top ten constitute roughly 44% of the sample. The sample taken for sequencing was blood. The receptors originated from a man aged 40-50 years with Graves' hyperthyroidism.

The CDR3, as DNA: TGTGCCAGCAGCGACTTTTCCGGGACAGGTGATATGGAGCAGTACTTC. This sequence encodes CASSDFSGTGDMEQYF. This chain links TRBV6-1 with TRBJ2-7; TRBD1 agrees at 8 bases. V lost 6 bases and J lost 7; bases outside the gene matches: 17. Germline V gene lookup returns CDR1 MNHNS and CDR2 SASEGT. The CDR3 contains 16 residues.

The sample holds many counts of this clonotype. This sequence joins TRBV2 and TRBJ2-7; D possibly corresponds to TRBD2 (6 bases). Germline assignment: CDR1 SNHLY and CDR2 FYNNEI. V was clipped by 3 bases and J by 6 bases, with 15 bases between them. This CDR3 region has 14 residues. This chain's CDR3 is CASSEAGRSGEQYF. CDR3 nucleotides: TGTGCCAGCAGTGAGGCAGGGAGGAGCGGCGAGCAGTACTTC.

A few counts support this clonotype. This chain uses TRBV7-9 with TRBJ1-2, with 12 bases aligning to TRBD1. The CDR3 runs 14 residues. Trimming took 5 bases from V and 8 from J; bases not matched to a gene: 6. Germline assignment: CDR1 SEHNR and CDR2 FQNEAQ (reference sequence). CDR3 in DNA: TGTGCCAGCAGCCATTGGGACAGGGGGCAGGGCTACACCTTC. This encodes CASSHWDRGQGYTF.

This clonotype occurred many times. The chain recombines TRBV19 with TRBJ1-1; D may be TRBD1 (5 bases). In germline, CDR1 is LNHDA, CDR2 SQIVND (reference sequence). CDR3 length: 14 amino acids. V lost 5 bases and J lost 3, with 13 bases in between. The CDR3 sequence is CASSLGPEDTEAFF. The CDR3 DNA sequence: TGTGCCAGTAGTTTGGGGCCAGAGGACACTGAAGCTTTCTTT.

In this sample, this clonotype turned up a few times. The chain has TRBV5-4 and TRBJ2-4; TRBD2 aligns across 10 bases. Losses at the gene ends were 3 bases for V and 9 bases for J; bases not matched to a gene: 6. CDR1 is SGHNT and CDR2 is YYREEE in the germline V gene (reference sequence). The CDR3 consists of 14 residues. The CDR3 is CASSSGLARGIQYF. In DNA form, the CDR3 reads TGTGCCAGCAGCTCGGGACTAGCGAGGGGCATTCAGTACTTC.

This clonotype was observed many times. The CDR3 is CASRLDRVNTEAFF. The CDR3, as DNA: TGTGCCAGCAGACTCGACAGGGTGAACACTGAAGCTTTCTTT. The chain is built from TRBV6-2 or TRBV6-3 and TRBJ1-1, with 7 bases fitting TRBD1. This CDR3 spans 14 amino acids. J was trimmed by 0 bases and V by 6 bases; bases with no gene match: 4. Germline CDR1 MNHEY, CDR2 SVGEGT.

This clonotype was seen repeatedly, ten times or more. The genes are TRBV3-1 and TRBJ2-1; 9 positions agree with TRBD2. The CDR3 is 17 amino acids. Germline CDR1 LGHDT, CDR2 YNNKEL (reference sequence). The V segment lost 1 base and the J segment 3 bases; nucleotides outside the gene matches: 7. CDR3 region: CASSQVWRGGIYNEQFF. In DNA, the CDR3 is TGTGCCAGCAGCCAAGTCTGGCGGGGGGGAATCTACAATGAGCAGTTCTTC.

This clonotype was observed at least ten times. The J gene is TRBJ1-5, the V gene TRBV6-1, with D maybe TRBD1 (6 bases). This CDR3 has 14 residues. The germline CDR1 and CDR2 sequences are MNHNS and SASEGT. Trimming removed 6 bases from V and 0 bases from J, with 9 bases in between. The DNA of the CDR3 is TGTGCCAGCAGCTCGACAGGTAGCAATCAGCCCCAGCATTTT. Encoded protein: CASSSTGSNQPQHF.

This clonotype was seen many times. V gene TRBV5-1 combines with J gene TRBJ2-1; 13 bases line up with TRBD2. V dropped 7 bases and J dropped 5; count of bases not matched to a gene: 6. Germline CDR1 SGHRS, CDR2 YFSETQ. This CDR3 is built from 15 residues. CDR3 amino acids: CASSWGTSGNNEQFF. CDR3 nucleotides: TGCGCCAGCTCCTGGGGGACTAGCGGGAACAATGAGCAGTTCTTC.

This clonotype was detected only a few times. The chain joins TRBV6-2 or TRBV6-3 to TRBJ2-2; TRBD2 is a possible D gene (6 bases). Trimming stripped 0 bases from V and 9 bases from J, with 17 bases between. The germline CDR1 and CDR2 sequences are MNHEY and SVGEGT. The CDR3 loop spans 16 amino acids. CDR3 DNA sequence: TGTGCCAGCAGTTACTCGTGGAGGGGATCGGCCAGGGAGCTGTTTTTT. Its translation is CASSYSWRGSARELFF.

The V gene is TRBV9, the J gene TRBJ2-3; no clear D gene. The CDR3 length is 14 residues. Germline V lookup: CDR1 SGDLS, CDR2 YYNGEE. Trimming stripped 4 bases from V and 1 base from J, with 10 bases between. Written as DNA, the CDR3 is TGTGCCAGCAGCTTCACTTCCGGCACAGATACGCAGTATTTT. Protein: CASSFTSGTDTQYF. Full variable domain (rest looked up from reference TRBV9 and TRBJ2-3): DSGVTQTPKHLITATGQRVTLRCSPRSGDLSVYWYQQSLDQGLQFLIQYYNGEERAKGNILERFSAQQFPDLHSELNLSSLELGDSALYFCASSFTSGTDTQYFGPGTRLTVL.

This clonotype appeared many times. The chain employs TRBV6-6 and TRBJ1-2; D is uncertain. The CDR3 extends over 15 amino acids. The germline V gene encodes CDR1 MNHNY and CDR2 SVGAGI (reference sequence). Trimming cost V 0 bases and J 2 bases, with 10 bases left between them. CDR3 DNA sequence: TGTGCCAGCAGTTACTCGGGTAGGGTCAACTATGGCTACACCTTC. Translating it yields CASSYSGRVNYGYTF.

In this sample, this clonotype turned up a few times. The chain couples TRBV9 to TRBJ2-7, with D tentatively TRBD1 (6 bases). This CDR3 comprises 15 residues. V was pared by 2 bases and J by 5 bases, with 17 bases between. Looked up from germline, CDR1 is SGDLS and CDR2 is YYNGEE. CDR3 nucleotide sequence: TGTGCCAGCAGCGTCTCCGGCAGGGGCATGAACGAGCAGTACTTC. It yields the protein CASSVSGRGMNEQYF.

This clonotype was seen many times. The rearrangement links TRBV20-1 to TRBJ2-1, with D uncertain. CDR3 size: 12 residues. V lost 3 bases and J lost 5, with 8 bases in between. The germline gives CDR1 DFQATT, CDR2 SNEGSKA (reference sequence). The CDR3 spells CSASAHDNEQFF. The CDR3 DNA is TGCAGTGCTAGCGCGCACGACAATGAGCAGTTCTTC.